The next 30 T cell receptor beta chains were all read from a single sample in a study of T cell responses to AZD1222 COVID-19 vaccine. Profiling relied on immunoSEQ multiplex PCR, and the TCRdb table lists in-frame clones only, not all of them. The sample records just over 80,000 clones, more than 80% being singletons. This specimen consisted of peripheral blood, obtained on day 0 of AZD1222 vaccination. The receptors come from an adult in good health.

The rearrangement links TRBV11-3 to TRBJ2-1; D gene unclear. The V and J ends lost 1 base and 5 bases respectively, with 9 bases between them. The CDR3 consists of 14 residues. Germline V gene lookup returns CDR1 SGHNT and CDR2 YENEEA. The CDR3 DNA reads TGTGCCAGCAGCTTAGTCACGGCAGACAATGAGCAGTTCTTC. Translation gives CASSLVTADNEQFF.

A remark on this clone: The same CDR3 is also encoded by other DNA sequences in this sample. The chain employs TRBV7-9 and TRBJ1-5, with TRBD1 as a possible D gene (6 bases). The CDR3 is 14 residues long. V lost 1 base to trimming and J lost 6 bases, with 10 bases between them. CDR1 and CDR2 from the germline V gene are SEHNR and FQNEAQ (reference sequence). CDR3 nucleotide sequence: TGTGCCAGCAGCTTAGACAGGGACCCTCAGCCCCAGCATTTT. Protein sequence: CASSLDRDPQPQHF.

The chain's CDR3 is CASIPGGAVTGELFF. The CDR3 region has the DNA TGTGCCAGCATCCCAGGTGGGGCAGTCACCGGGGAGCTGTTTTTT. J is TRBJ2-2 and V is TRBV7-2; possible D gene TRBD1, 5 bases. The CDR3 is 15 residues long. Germline V lookup: CDR1 SGHTA, CDR2 FQGNSA. Trimming stripped 7 bases from V and 4 bases from J, with 16 bases between.

The chain joins TRBV7-2 to TRBJ2-1, with 11 bases fitting TRBD2. The CDR3 is 17 residues long. The germline gives CDR1 SGHTA, CDR2 FQGNSA. Unmatched junction bases numbered 9, after V lost 5 bases and J lost 3 bases. CDR3 sequence reads: CASSMARLAGRYNEQFF. CDR3 in DNA: TGTGCCAGCAGCATGGCTCGACTAGCGGGGCGCTACAATGAGCAGTTCTTC. Full variable domain (missing parts from reference TRBV7-2 and TRBJ2-1): GAGVSQSPSNKVTEKGKDVELRCDPISGHTALYWYRQSLGQGLEFLIYFQGNSAPDKSGLPSDRFSAERTGGSVSTLTIQRTQQEDSAVYLCASSMARLAGRYNEQFFGPGTRLTVL.

The V and J genes are TRBV5-1 and TRBJ1-1, with D hard to call. Trimming took 2 bases from V and 7 from J, leaving 12 bases between them. There are 13 residues in the CDR3. Germline CDR1 and CDR2: SGHRS and YFSETQ. As DNA, the CDR3 is TGCGCCAGCAGCTTTGCCCCGTCGGTTGAAGCTTTCTTT. This gives the protein CASSFAPSVEAFF.

This chain joins TRBV4-3 and TRBJ2-7; D could derive from TRBD1 or TRBD2 (5 bases each). V dropped 4 bases and J dropped 7 bases, with 17 bases sitting between them. The length of the CDR3 is 14 residues. CDR1 is LGHNA and CDR2 is YSLEER in the germline V gene. The CDR3 loop is CASSPRDPPFEQYF. The DNA for the CDR3 is TGCGCCAGCAGCCCACGGGACCCCCCCTTTGAGCAGTACTTC.

This clone appeared once. The V and J genes are TRBV5-1 and TRBJ2-3, with D possibly called TRBD1 or TRBD2 (5 bases each). Germline CDR1 and CDR2: SGHRS and YFSETQ. The CDR3 is 15 amino acids. The V gene lost 0 bases and the J gene lost 4 bases, with 12 bases spanning the gap. The CDR3 region has the DNA TGCGCCAGCAGCTTGGGGGCTAGCAGGGCAGATACGCAGTATTTT. This translates into CASSLGASRADTQYF.

The gene calls are TRBV30 and TRBJ2-1, with a weak D call TRBD2 (6 bases). This CDR3 has 13 residues. Trimming removed 2 bases from V and 4 bases from J, with 9 bases in between. CDR1 and CDR2 from the germline V gene are GTSNPN and SVGIG (reference sequence). The CDR3 protein is CAWSRGAYNEQFF. As DNA, the CDR3 is TGTGCCTGGAGTCGCGGGGCGTACAATGAGCAGTTCTTC.

CDR3 bases: TGTGCCAGTAGGCGGGGGATAGGGGAAAAACTGTTTTTT. Translating gives CASRRGIGEKLFF. The chain recombines TRBV19 with TRBJ1-4; weak D call: TRBD1 (5 bases). CDR1 and CDR2 (germline): LNHDA, SQIVND (reference sequence). Trimming pared 6 bases from V and 8 bases from J, leaving 13 bases between. CDR3 length equals 13 residues.

This clone was detected a few times. The chain combines TRBV7-3 with TRBJ1-1; 9 positions agree with TRBD1. Germline CDR1 and CDR2: SGHTA and FQGTGA. V was clipped by 2 bases and J by 6 bases; unmatched bases: 4. The CDR3 runs to 14 residues. The DNA of the CDR3 is TGTGCCAGCAGCTTAGGGACAGGGTCCGCTGAAGCTTTCTTT. Encoded protein: CASSLGTGSAEAFF.

V gene TRBV3-1 (or the pseudogene TRBV3-2) combines with J gene TRBJ2-2; 9 positions agree with TRBD2. Germline CDR1 and CDR2: LGHDT and YNNKEL (reference sequence). V shed 8 bases, J shed 4 bases, and the junction held 2 bases outside the gene matches. This CDR3 region has 13 residues. As DNA, the CDR3 is TGTGCCAGCGCGGGGGGGGCCACCGGGGAGCTGTTTTTT. It translates to CASAGGATGELFF.

The V gene is TRBV7-8, the J gene TRBJ2-5, with TRBD2 matching 16 bases. The CDR3 is 17 residues long. The junction had 7 bases not matched to a gene; V was cut back by 5 bases and J by 4 bases. Germline V lookup: CDR1 SGHVS, CDR2 FQNEAQ. In DNA, the CDR3 is TGTGCCAGCAGCGCCGGGACTAGCGGGGGGGCCCTAGAGACCCAGTACTTC. Amino acids: CASSAGTSGGALETQYF.

The chain employs TRBV5-1 and TRBJ1-4; D remains unclear. Per germline, CDR1 SGHRS and CDR2 YFSETQ. The CDR3 is 11 amino acids. Trimming stripped 4 bases from V and 11 bases from J, with 9 bases between. The CDR3 region has the DNA TGCGCCAGCAGCCTAGCCGGGAAACTGTTTTTT. Residues: CASSLAGKLFF.

The chain links TRBV27 to TRBJ2-1; either TRBD1 or TRBD2 may fit D (6 bases each). CDR1 is MNHEY and CDR2 is SMNVEV in the germline V gene (reference sequence). CDR3 length: 17 amino acids. V shed 0 bases and J shed 1 base, with 13 bases lying between them. CDR3 sequence (DNA): TGTGCCAGCAGTTTATCGTTCGGGGGCCCATCCTACAATGAGCAGTTCTTC. It codes for CASSLSFGGPSYNEQFF.

CDR3 sequence: CASSPWDRGDQPQHF. The DNA for the CDR3 is TGTGCCAGCAGCCCGTGGGACAGGGGAGATCAGCCCCAGCATTTT. This chain joins TRBV5-6 and TRBJ1-5; TRBD1 matches 10 bases. This CDR3 contains 15 residues. The germline V gene encodes CDR1 SGHDT and CDR2 YYEEEE. J gave up 5 bases and V 4 bases, and 6 bases lay outside the gene matches.

The chain couples TRBV5-1 to TRBJ1-5; D ambiguous. V lost 0 bases, J lost 5 bases, and 9 bases lay in between. Germline V gene sequence: CDR1 SGHRS, CDR2 YFSETQ. This CDR3 comprises 14 residues. In DNA, the CDR3 is TGCGCCAGCAGCTTGGACTCTGGGGATCAGCCCCAGCATTTT. Residues: CASSLDSGDQPQHF.

As to this clone: The junction shows a germline mismatch at one end, possibly a read error. This chain uses TRBV5-1 with TRBJ1-5, with TRBD1 matching 11 bases. The CDR3 has 18 amino acids. Germline lookup yields CDR1 SGHRS and CDR2 YFSETQ. DNA for the CDR3: TGCGCCAACAGCGGTTGGGACAGGGGGAAATTGAGCAATCAGCCCCAGCATTTT. It is translated as CANSGWDRGKLSNQPQHF.

V is TRBV4-2 and J is TRBJ2-1; 11 nucleotides agree with TRBD2. Trimming took 3 bases from V and 8 from J; bases not matched to a gene: 9. CDR3 length equals 16 residues. Germline-derived CDR1 and CDR2 are LGHNA and YNFKEQ. CDR3 protein: CASSHALAGGPDEQFF. DNA of the CDR3: TGTGCCAGCAGCCATGCTTTAGCGGGGGGGCCGGATGAGCAGTTCTTC.

This sequence joins TRBV18 and TRBJ1-1, with D possibly being TRBD1 (6 bases). The CDR3 is made up of 14 amino acids. CDR1 is KGHSH and CDR2 is LQKENI in the germline V gene. Trimming removed 0 bases at V and 6 bases at J, with 11 bases between. The CDR3 is CASSPPTGSSEAFF. CDR3 nucleotide sequence: TGTGCCAGCTCACCACCTACAGGGTCCTCTGAAGCTTTCTTT.

The chain carries TRBV9 and TRBJ2-2; D assignment may be TRBD1 or TRBD2 (5 bases each). This CDR3 region has 15 residues. Germline V gene sequence: CDR1 SGDLS, CDR2 YYNGEE. V dropped 4 bases and J dropped 2 bases, with 12 bases sitting between them. The CDR3 coding sequence is TGTGCCAGCAGCACCCAGGGAGTAAACACCGGGGAGCTGTTTTTT. The encoded protein is CASSTQGVNTGELFF.

The chain carries TRBV5-4 and TRBJ2-5; possibly TRBD2 for D (5 bases). Germline V gene sequence: CDR1 SGHNT, CDR2 YYREEE (reference sequence). V lost 2 bases and J 5 bases, leaving 10 bases between the germline ends. This CDR3 contains 13 residues. The CDR3 loop is CASSFRGEETQYF. Here the CDR3 DNA reads TGTGCCAGCAGCTTTCGGGGTGAGGAGACCCAGTACTTC.

The genes are TRBV4-3 and TRBJ2-1; 8 bases align to TRBD2. The CDR3 extends over 14 amino acids. The V gene's germline CDR1 is LGHNA and CDR2 YSLEER. The junction had 4 bases not matched to a gene; V was cut back by 1 base and J by 8 bases. Here the CDR3 DNA reads TGCGCCAGCAGCCAAGCCCCGGGGGGGTATGAGCAGTTCTTC. It codes for CASSQAPGGYEQFF.

The chain employs TRBV7-2 and TRBJ1-1; D unresolved. The CDR3 has 15 amino acids. The germline gives CDR1 SGHTA, CDR2 FQGNSA. The germline V and J ends were trimmed by 4 bases and 1 base, with 13 bases remaining between them. The CDR3 loop is CASSSYIGENTEAFF. CDR3 coding DNA: TGTGCCAGCAGCTCCTATATCGGGGAGAACACTGAAGCTTTCTTT.

V gene TRBV18 combines with J gene TRBJ1-2, with 7 bases aligning to TRBD1. Germline assignment: CDR1 KGHSH and CDR2 LQKENI. There are 14 residues in the CDR3. With 5 bases clipped from V and 4 bases from J, the junction kept 7 bases outside the gene matches. In DNA, the CDR3 is TGTGCCAGCTCAGGACAGGACGGGGGCTATGGCTACACCTTC. It translates to CASSGQDGGYGYTF.

CDR3 region: CASSLGQTNTEAFF. The CDR3, as DNA: TGTGCCAGCAGCCTGGGACAGACGAACACTGAAGCTTTCTTT. This chain uses TRBV3-1 (or the pseudogene TRBV3-2) with TRBJ1-1; 7 positions agree with TRBD1. Germline CDR1 is LGHDT and CDR2 is YNNKEL (reference sequence). The CDR3 has 14 amino acids. V was clipped by 4 bases and J by 1 base; unmatched bases: 3.

The V and J genes are TRBV5-1 and TRBJ1-1; D unresolved. The germline V gene has CDR1 SGHRS and CDR2 YFSETQ. The CDR3 covers 11 residues. Trimming removed 2 bases from V and 7 bases from J, with 6 bases in between. The CDR3 reads CASSFGDEAFF. For the CDR3, the DNA is TGCGCCAGCAGCTTTGGGGATGAAGCTTTCTTT.

This chain joins TRBV5-8 and TRBJ1-4; D is unresolved. Germline loops: CDR1 SGHTS, CDR2 YDEGEE. The CDR3 has 15 amino acids. V was pared by 5 bases and J by 5 bases, with 16 bases between. CDR3 in DNA: TGTGCCAGCAGTTTAAACAGAATAGTGAATGAAAAACTGTTTTTT. It specifies CASSLNRIVNEKLFF. Variable domain in full (rest from reference TRBV5-8 and TRBJ1-4): EAGVTQSPTHLIKTRGQQATLRCSPISGHTSVYWYQQALGLGLQFLLWYDEGEERNRGNFPPRFSGRQFPNYSSELNVNALELEDSALYLCASSLNRIVNEKLFFGSGTQLSVL.

The chain has TRBV28 and TRBJ2-7, with unresolved D. The CDR3 covers 14 residues. V was clipped by 3 bases and J by 4 bases, with 13 bases between them. Per the germline V gene, CDR1 is MDHEN and CDR2 is SYDVKM. The CDR3 region is CASSFLPAEYEQYF. CDR3 sequence (DNA): TGTGCCAGCAGTTTTCTCCCCGCGGAGTACGAGCAGTACTTC.

This clone came up a few times. The gene calls are TRBV9 and TRBJ2-7, with 8 positions matching TRBD1. The CDR3 is 14 residues long. V trimming: 3 bases; J trimming: 4 bases; junction bases outside the gene matches: 6. In germline, CDR1 is SGDLS, CDR2 YYNGEE. CDR3 nucleotide sequence: TGTGCCAGCAGCGAAGGACAGGGAATGTACGAGCAGTACTTC. Encoded protein: CASSEGQGMYEQYF.

This chain uses TRBV2 with TRBJ1-2; D is possibly TRBD1 (5 bases). Deletions cut 6 bases from V and 4 bases from J, with 15 bases between. Per the germline V gene, CDR1 is SNHLY and CDR2 is FYNNEI. The CDR3 consists of 14 residues. The CDR3 nucleotides read TGTGCCAGCAGCCTCCGGGACGTCGGCTATGGCTACACCTTC. Translating gives CASSLRDVGYGYTF. The full variable domain, its missing parts supplied by reference TRBV2 and TRBJ1-2, is EPEVTQTPSHQVTQMGQEVILRCVPISNHLYFYWYRQILGQKVEFLVSFYNNEISEKSEIFDDQFSVERPDGSNFTLKIRSTKLEDSAMYFCASSLRDVGYGYTFGSGTRLTVV.